This T cell receptor beta chain was recovered during a study of CD8 T cells in ankylosing spondylitis. Of note for this clonotype: Its antigen is still unknown.

V shed 1 base and J shed 2 bases, with 3 bases lying between them. Germline CDR1 is KGHSH and CDR2 is LQKENI. CDR3 length equals 14 residues. Study-level results: Ankylosing spondylitis blood appeared to carry a characteristic TCR beta motif of roughly eight highly homologous variants.

By quantitative 5'-RACE with molecular barcodes, the TCR beta libraries were made. One entry per CDR3 protein results from TCRdb running MiXCR on the 5' RACE reads. This sample has about 500,000 distinct CDR3 sequences, with approximately 5.3% found just once. This sequence joins TRBV18 and TRBJ2-6; D unresolved. The receptor comes from a male donor with ankylosing spondylitis. The sample comprised blood, either unsorted or a sorted T cell fraction (not recorded which). The DNA for the CDR3 is TGTGCCAGCTCACCACAGGCTGGGGCCAACGTCCTGACTTTC. Translating it yields CASSPQAGANVLTF.